These 19 T cell receptor beta chains came from one sample sequenced in a study of beta chain features in type 1 diabetes. Study-wide results and caveats: All four CD4+ subsets from Type 1 diabetes patients carried moderately but significantly shorter TCRB CDR3s.

The sequenced template was cDNA made from the entire isolated RNA. The repertoire was sequenced with immunoSEQ multiplex PCR; TCRdb's copy has only in-frame clones and lacks some. The profile covers approximately 150,000 clones, with roughly an eighth appearing a single time and 1% to 1.5% taken by the ten largest. Their specific antigens are unknown. Material: central memory CD4+ T cells from blood. The origin of the receptors is a man aged 18 to 30 with type 1 diabetes.

The V and J genes are TRBV6-5 and TRBJ2-7, with D possibly matching TRBD2 (5 bases). Trimming cost V 4 bases and J 3 bases, with 10 bases left between them. Germline CDR1 MNHEY, CDR2 SVGAGI. The CDR3 consists of 13 residues. The chain's CDR3 is CASSWAGGYEQYF. As DNA, the CDR3 is TGTGCCAGCAGTTGGGCAGGAGGCTACGAGCAGTACTTC.

This clone was picked up a small number of times. The CDR3 DNA reads as TGTGCCAGCAGCACTGGACAGGCGATAGGATCTGGGGCCAACGTCCTGACTTTC. Amino acid sequence: CASSTGQAIGSGANVLTF. This sequence joins TRBV7-8 and TRBJ2-6; 7 nucleotides align to TRBD1. Germline V gene lookup returns CDR1 SGHVS and CDR2 FQNEAQ. The CDR3 consists of 18 residues. With V trimmed by 5 bases and J by 1 base, 11 bases remained unmatched.

This clone came up many times. This chain connects TRBV6-6 to TRBJ2-7; 11 bases line up with TRBD2. This CDR3 region has 14 residues. Looked up from germline, CDR1 is MNHNY and CDR2 is SVGAGI (reference sequence). J lost 1 base, V lost 11 bases, and 7 bases had no gene match. The CDR3 nucleotides are TGTGCCGCAGACCCTAGCGGGAGGTCCTACGAGCAGTACTTC. Translated: CAADPSGRSYEQYF.

The chain links TRBV10-3 to TRBJ2-3, with TRBD1 matching 9 bases. The trim removed 5 bases at V and 1 base at J, leaving 7 bases unmatched. The CDR3 length is 16 residues. Germline-derived CDR1 and CDR2 are ENHRY and SYGVKD. The DNA of the CDR3 is TGTGCCATCAGTTCACAGGGGGCTACCCGCACAGATACGCAGTATTTT. Amino acids: CAISSQGATRTDTQYF.

This clone was recorded at least ten times. The sample carries other DNA sequences with the same CDR3. V is TRBV7-2 and J is TRBJ2-1; D is undetermined. CDR1 is SGHTA, CDR2 FQGNSA, per germline. V was shortened by 4 bases and J by 6 bases, with 4 bases between the two germline ends. The CDR3 runs 11 residues. The CDR3 here is CASSSINEQFF. The CDR3 nucleotides read TGTGCCAGCAGCTCTATCAATGAGCAGTTCTTC.

This clone was counted only a few times. The chain uses TRBV5-8 and TRBJ2-4; no definite D call. Trimming took 4 bases from V and 1 from J, leaving 18 bases between them. In germline, CDR1 is SGHTS, CDR2 YDEGEE. The CDR3 extends over 17 amino acids. The CDR3 here is CASSDGRRPEAKNIQYF. The CDR3 bases are TGTGCCAGCAGCGACGGCAGACGGCCCGAGGCCAAAAACATTCAGTACTTC.

The chain has TRBV9 and TRBJ2-7; D perhaps matches TRBD2 (6 bases). Germline V gene lookup returns CDR1 SGDLS and CDR2 YYNGEE. The CDR3 runs 14 residues. V was clipped by 0 bases and J by 4 bases, with 11 bases between them. The CDR3 loop reads CASSVAAGPYEQYF. The DNA of the CDR3 is TGTGCCAGCAGCGTAGCGGCGGGGCCGTACGAGCAGTACTTC.

This clone was counted between two and nine times. V is TRBV7-3 and J is TRBJ2-7; 11 bases match TRBD2. Germline CDR1 reads SGHTA; CDR2 reads FQGTGA. V trimming: 3 bases; J trimming: 7 bases; junction bases outside the gene matches: 8. CDR3 size: 15 residues. CDR3 in DNA: TGTGCCAGCAGCTTCGTACCGGGACTAGCGGAAGAGCAGTACTTC. Its translation is CASSFVPGLAEEQYF.

The rearrangement uses TRBV19 and TRBJ1-1; 9 bases match TRBD1. Trimming cost V 6 bases and J 0 bases; bases outside gene matches: 8. The CDR3 consists of 16 residues. Germline V lookup: CDR1 LNHDA, CDR2 SQIVND (reference sequence). CDR3 DNA sequence: TGTGCCAGTAGAGACAGGGGGTGGACTGTGAACACTGAAGCTTTCTTT. Its translation: CASRDRGWTVNTEAFF.

This clone was detected only a few times. This rearrangement joins TRBV7-9 to TRBJ2-3, with D perhaps matching TRBD2 (5 bases). The CDR3 sequence is 12 residues long. The V gene's germline CDR1 is SEHNR and CDR2 FQNEAQ (reference sequence). V was pared by 2 bases and J by 9 bases, with 9 bases between. Here the CDR3 DNA reads TGTGCCAGCAGCTTACCCGGAGGCACGCAGTATTTT. It translates to CASSLPGGTQYF.

This clone was detected a few times. The genes are TRBV5-1 and TRBJ1-6, with TRBD1 matching 7 bases. This CDR3 has 15 residues. V trimming: 0 bases; J trimming: 7 bases; junction bases outside the gene matches: 4. CDR1 and CDR2 from the germline V gene are SGHRS and YFSETQ. CDR3 nucleotide sequence: TGCGCCAGCAGCTTGGAGGGACAGACGAATTCACCCCTCCACTTT. Translated: CASSLEGQTNSPLHF.

This clone was recorded a few times. The V call is TRBV29-1, the J call TRBJ1-1; 7 bases align to TRBD1. The germline CDR1 and CDR2 sequences are SQVTM and ANQGSEA. The V segment lost 3 bases and the J segment 4 bases; nucleotides outside the gene matches: 5. CDR3 length: 13 residues. DNA for the CDR3: TGCAGCGTTGACCGACAGGGCGGCACTGAAGCTTTCTTT. Its translation: CSVDRQGGTEAFF.

This clone has more than one count but fewer than ten. This sequence joins TRBV6-1 and TRBJ2-7, with D uncertain. Germline V gene sequence: CDR1 MNHNS, CDR2 SASEGT. Trimming took off 3 bases at V and 8 bases at J, with 11 bases between the two ends. The CDR3 contains 12 residues. This chain's CDR3 is CASSEDSWKQYF. CDR3 nucleotides: TGTGCCAGCAGTGAGGATTCCTGGAAGCAGTACTTC.

The chain combines TRBV7-9 with TRBJ2-3, with TRBD2 matching over 8 bases. Trimming took 5 bases from V and 1 from J; bases not matched to a gene: 14. The CDR3 length is 18 residues. Germline V gene lookup returns CDR1 SEHNR and CDR2 FQNEAQ (reference sequence). CDR3 sequence: CASSPRLGGGSGTDTQYF. CDR3 sequence (DNA): TGTGCCAGCAGCCCTCGTCTGGGCGGGGGGTCCGGCACAGATACGCAGTATTTT. Drawing the rest from reference TRBV7-9 and TRBJ2-3, the complete variable domain is DTGVSQNPRHKITKRGQNVTFRCDPISEHNRLYWYRQTLGQGPEFLTYFQNEAQLEKSRLLSDRFSAERPKGSFSTLEIQRTEQGDSAMYLCASSPRLGGGSGTDTQYFGPGTRLTVL.

The V and J genes are TRBV4-2 and TRBJ1-2; D is ambiguous. The germline CDR1 and CDR2 sequences are LGHNA and YNFKEQ. The CDR3 totals 15 residues. The ends were cut back, 0 bases at V and 8 bases at J, with 16 bases in the middle. The CDR3 nucleotides read TGTGCCAGCAGCCAAGATCGGCCGACCGATGGGGGCTACACCTTC. This sequence encodes CASSQDRPTDGGYTF.

This sequence joins TRBV18 and TRBJ2-7; D unresolved. The germline V and J ends were trimmed by 1 base and 2 bases, with 21 bases remaining between them. Germline CDR1 reads KGHSH; CDR2 reads LQKENI. CDR3 length: 18 residues. The CDR3 region is CASSPLYLDETPTYEQYF. CDR3 nucleotide sequence: TGTGCCAGCTCACCACTCTATCTCGACGAGACACCAACCTACGAGCAGTACTTC.

This rearrangement joins TRBV9 to TRBJ2-7; 7 bases agree with TRBD1. This CDR3 contains 14 residues. The V and J ends lost 3 bases and 2 bases, in that order; junction bases with no gene match: 5. CDR1 and CDR2 from the germline V gene are SGDLS and YYNGEE. The CDR3 is CASSATGTTYEQYF. CDR3 nucleotide sequence: TGTGCCAGCAGCGCGACAGGGACCACCTACGAGCAGTACTTC.

This clone was detected only once. The chain employs TRBV18 and TRBJ1-2, with D hard to call. CDR1 and CDR2 from the germline V gene are KGHSH and LQKENI. This CDR3 region has 13 residues. V was clipped by 3 bases and J by 1 base, with 6 bases between them. The DNA for the CDR3 is TGTGCCAGCTCACCTTCAGTTAACTATGGCTACACCTTC. Translated: CASSPSVNYGYTF.

The V call is TRBV5-6, the J call TRBJ2-7; D remains ambiguous. The CDR3 runs to 12 residues. The V end lost 2 bases, the J end lost 4 bases, and 7 bases lay between the germline ends. The germline V gene encodes CDR1 SGHDT and CDR2 YYEEEE. CDR3 in DNA: TGTGCCAGCAGCTTCAACAAGTACGAGCAGTACTTC. Translating gives CASSFNKYEQYF.